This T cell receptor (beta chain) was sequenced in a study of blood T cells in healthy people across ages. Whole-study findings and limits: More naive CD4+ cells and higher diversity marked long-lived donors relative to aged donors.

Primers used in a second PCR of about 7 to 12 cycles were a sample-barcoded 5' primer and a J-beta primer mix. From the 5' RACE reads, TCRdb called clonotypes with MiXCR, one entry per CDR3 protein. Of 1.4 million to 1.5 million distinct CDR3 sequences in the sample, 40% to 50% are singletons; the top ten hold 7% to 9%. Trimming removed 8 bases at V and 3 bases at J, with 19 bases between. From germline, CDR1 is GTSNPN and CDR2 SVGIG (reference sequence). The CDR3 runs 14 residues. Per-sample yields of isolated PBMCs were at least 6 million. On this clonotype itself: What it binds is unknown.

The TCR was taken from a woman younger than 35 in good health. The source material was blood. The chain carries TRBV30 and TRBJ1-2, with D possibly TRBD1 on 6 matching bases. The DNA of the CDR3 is TGTGCCGGACGCGGTTGGGGGGGCGACTATGGCTACACCTTC. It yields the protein CAGRGWGGDYGYTF.